A selection of T cell receptor beta chains follows, all from one sample in a study of cytomegalovirus exposure and HLA in healthy donors. The data were produced by immunoSEQ multiplex PCR, yet TCRdb's version contains in-frame clones alone and is incomplete. The sample shows approximately 220,000 clones, roughly 88% of them seen only once. The sample comprised PBMCs. These receptors were collected from a boy aged 2 to 10 in good health and CMV-seronegative. The CDR3 runs from the conserved cysteine through the conserved F or W. Fields, in order: clone size, V gene, CDR3 length, CDR3 protein. Not every row has a clone size; where given, it reads once, few, many or a size class.

abundance: .; v_gene: TRBV6-1; len: 13; CDR3aa: CASSRQYNEKLFF
abundance: .; v_gene: TRBV11-2; len: 14; CDR3aa: CASSLIGEFYGYTF
abundance: .; v_gene: TRBV25-1; len: 14; CDR3aa: CASSSRARAGKLFF
abundance: .; v_gene: TRBV2; len: 15; CDR3aa: CASSEAPGQGDGYTF
abundance: .; v_gene: TRBV6-1; len: 16; CDR3aa: CASSEFRGLTNQPQHF
abundance: .; v_gene: TRBV11-1; len: 16; CDR3aa: CASSHTLRGAPDEQYF
abundance: .; v_gene: TRBV11-2; len: 14; CDR3aa: CASSSTGTGREAFF
abundance: .; v_gene: TRBV5-6; len: 14; CDR3aa: CASRSGSSYNEQFF
abundance: .; v_gene: TRBV5-1; len: 14; CDR3aa: CASSQTGGGETQYF
abundance: once; v_gene: TRBV5-6; len: 15; CDR3aa: CASSLDQGGTGELFF
abundance: .; v_gene: TRBV9; len: 16; CDR3aa: CASSVDGGGNTGELFF
abundance: .; v_gene: TRBV7-2; len: 16; CDR3aa: CASSPRIAGSSYEQYF
abundance: .; v_gene: TRBV7-9; len: 15; CDR3aa: CASSLGIGRQETQYF
abundance: .; v_gene: TRBV27; len: 14; CDR3aa: CASSSGTGGSEQFF
abundance: .; v_gene: TRBV30; len: 13; CDR3aa: CAWSDRGLYGYTF
abundance: .; v_gene: TRBV2; len: 12; CDR3aa: CASRDIPYEQYF
abundance: .; v_gene: TRBV9; len: 15; CDR3aa: CASNQGQGAYTEAFF
abundance: .; v_gene: TRBV5-6; len: 11; CDR3aa: CASSLGNEQYF
abundance: .; v_gene: TRBV6-6; len: 14; CDR3aa: CASRGLAGSYEQYF
abundance: .; v_gene: TRBV4-1; len: 15; CDR3aa: CASSQFSDSVLGYTF
abundance: .; v_gene: TRBV20-1; len: 11; CDR3aa: CSARQSETQYF
abundance: .; v_gene: TRBV18; len: 15; CDR3aa: CASSSRDRVNEKLFF
abundance: .; v_gene: TRBV18; len: 16; CDR3aa: CASSPSDRGNTGELFF
abundance: .; v_gene: TRBV15; len: 15; CDR3aa: CATSRDRTGREKLFF
abundance: .; v_gene: TRBV10-2; len: 15; CDR3aa: CASNQGARANEKLFF
abundance: .; v_gene: TRBV30; len: 16; CDR3aa: CAWSTDLAGRYNEQFF
abundance: .; v_gene: TRBV6-5; len: 15; CDR3aa: CASSYSPGQGTEAFF
abundance: .; v_gene: TRBV5-5; len: 14; CDR3aa: CASALAGYSYEQYF
abundance: .; v_gene: TRBV4-1; len: 18; CDR3aa: CASSQDRRGKESGNTIYF
abundance: .; v_gene: TRBV5-1; len: 14; CDR3aa: CASSLKQPQETQYF
abundance: .; v_gene: TRBV15; len: 14; CDR3aa: CATSKTVVNYGYTF
abundance: few; v_gene: TRBV5-4; len: 13; CDR3aa: CASSLAVNTEAFF
abundance: .; v_gene: TRBV2; len: 14; CDR3aa: CASSEAVRGSEAFF
abundance: .; v_gene: TRBV25-1; len: 15; CDR3aa: CASSPPGQGSYGYTF
abundance: .; v_gene: TRBV10-3; len: 17; CDR3aa: CAISESRTSGGAGEQFF
abundance: .; v_gene: TRBV19; len: 16; CDR3aa: CASSIVGSPSGNTIYF
abundance: once; v_gene: TRBV19; len: 13; CDR3aa: CASSTPGNYEQYF
abundance: .; v_gene: TRBV2; len: 13; CDR3aa: CASSDSQGQGYTF
abundance: once; v_gene: TRBV30; len: 14; CDR3aa: CAWSVLGLQVEQYF
abundance: .; v_gene: TRBV4-1; len: 12; CDR3aa: CANQDTGNTIYF
abundance: once; v_gene: TRBV11-3; len: 19; CDR3aa: CASSGSTRGGTGRVSEQFF